The rows below give T cell receptor beta chains drawn from one sample of a study of shared clonotypes between healthy human individuals. The protocol was immunoSEQ multiplex PCR, while the TCRdb copy is restricted to in-frame clones and leaves out a portion. There are a few million clones in the sample; around 95% occur only once, and approximately 0.13% lies in the top ten. The sequenced sample was naive CD4+ T cells sorted from blood. The receptor source for this set is a young man in good health. Each CDR3 is given without its conserved first and last residue. The order of the fields is V gene, CDR3 protein.

V: TRBV2; CDR3: ASSESRANTEAF
V: TRBV25-1; CDR3: ASSEWVNSPLH
V: TRBV7-6; CDR3: ASSLSEREQY
V: TRBV14; CDR3: ASSQVGANVLT
V: TRBV27; CDR3: ASSFTRTGNYGYT
V: TRBV5-4; CDR3: ASSTHGGGIYGYT
V: TRBV6-6; CDR3: ASSPSTGNYGYT
V: TRBV19; CDR3: ASTLDRGHGYT
V: TRBV4-1; CDR3: ASSKTTDTQY
V: TRBV14; CDR3: ASKGGEYEQY
V: TRBV18; CDR3: ASSPLQGRGTDTQY
V: TRBV5-1; CDR3: ASSSGGPGEQY
V: TRBV12-5; CDR3: ASGSDRDHQDVSEQF
V: TRBV9; CDR3: APKRQARFNYGYT
V: TRBV6-5; CDR3: ASSSGDRTEAF
V: TRBV4-3; CDR3: ASSREINTGELF
V: TRBV4-3; CDR3: ASSQDRALYGYT
V: TRBV11-2; CDR3: ASSPSGTGSQETQY
V: TRBV29-1; CDR3: SAGDISNYGYT
V: TRBV5-6; CDR3: ASSSPTSGDTQY
V: TRBV30; CDR3: AWSAGSGVTDTQY
V: TRBV5-1; CDR3: ASSFPAHLTGELF
V: TRBV9; CDR3: ASSVGIAGELF
V: TRBV5-1; CDR3: ASSFPGTDTQY
V: TRBV2; CDR3: ASRLQGGEQF
V: TRBV5-4; CDR3: ASSPGVTDTEAF
V: TRBV7-2; CDR3: ASSSRTGRSYEQY